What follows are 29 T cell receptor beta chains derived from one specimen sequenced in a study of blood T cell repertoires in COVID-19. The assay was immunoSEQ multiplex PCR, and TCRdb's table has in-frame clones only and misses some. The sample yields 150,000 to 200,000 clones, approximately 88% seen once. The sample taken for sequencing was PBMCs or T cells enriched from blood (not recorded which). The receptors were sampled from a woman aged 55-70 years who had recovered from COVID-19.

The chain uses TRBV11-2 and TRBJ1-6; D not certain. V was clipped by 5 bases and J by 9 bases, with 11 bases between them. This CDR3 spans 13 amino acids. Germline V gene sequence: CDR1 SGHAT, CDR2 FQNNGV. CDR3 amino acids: CASSSVGGSPLHF. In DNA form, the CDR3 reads TGTGCCAGCAGCAGCGTGGGAGGTTCACCCCTCCACTTT.

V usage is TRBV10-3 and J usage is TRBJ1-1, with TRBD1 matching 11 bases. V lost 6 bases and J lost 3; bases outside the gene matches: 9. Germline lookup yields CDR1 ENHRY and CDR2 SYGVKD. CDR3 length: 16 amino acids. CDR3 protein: CAIRRTGGAMDTEAFF. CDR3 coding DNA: TGTGCCATCAGGCGGACAGGGGGCGCGATGGACACTGAAGCTTTCTTT.

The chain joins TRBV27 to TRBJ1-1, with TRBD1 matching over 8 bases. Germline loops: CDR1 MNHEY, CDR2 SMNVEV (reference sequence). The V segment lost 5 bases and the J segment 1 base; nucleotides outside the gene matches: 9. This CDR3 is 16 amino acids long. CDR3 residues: CASSPQGAVGNTEAFF. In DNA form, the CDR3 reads TGTGCCAGCAGTCCGCAGGGGGCCGTGGGGAACACTGAAGCTTTCTTT.

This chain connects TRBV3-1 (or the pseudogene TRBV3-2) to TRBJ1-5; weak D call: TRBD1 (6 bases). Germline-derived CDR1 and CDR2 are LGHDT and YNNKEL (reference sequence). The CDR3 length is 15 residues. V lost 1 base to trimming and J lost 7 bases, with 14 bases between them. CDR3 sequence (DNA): TGTGCCAGCAGCCAAGTAGCGGGGGCCGGGCAGCCCCAGCATTTT. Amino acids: CASSQVAGAGQPQHF.

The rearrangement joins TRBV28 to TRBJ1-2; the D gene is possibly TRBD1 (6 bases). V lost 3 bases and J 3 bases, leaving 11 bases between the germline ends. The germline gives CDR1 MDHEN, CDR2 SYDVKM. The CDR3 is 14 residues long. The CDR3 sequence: CASSFVGADYGYTF. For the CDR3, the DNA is TGTGCCAGCAGTTTCGTGGGGGCAGACTATGGCTACACCTTC.

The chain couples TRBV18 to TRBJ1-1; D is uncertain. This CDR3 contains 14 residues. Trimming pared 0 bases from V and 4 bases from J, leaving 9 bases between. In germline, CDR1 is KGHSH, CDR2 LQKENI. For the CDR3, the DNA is TGTGCCAGCTCACCACCCGAGGTTCGCACTGAAGCTTTCTTT. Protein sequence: CASSPPEVRTEAFF.

The CDR3 DNA is TGTGCCAGCAGCTACGAGGGCTCCTACAATGAGCAGTTCTTC. Protein: CASSYEGSYNEQFF. The chain is built from TRBV7-8 and TRBJ2-1; D is possibly TRBD2 (5 bases). The CDR3 is made up of 14 amino acids. Germline V gene sequence: CDR1 SGHVS, CDR2 FQNEAQ. V shed 4 bases and J shed 0 bases, with 7 bases lying between them.

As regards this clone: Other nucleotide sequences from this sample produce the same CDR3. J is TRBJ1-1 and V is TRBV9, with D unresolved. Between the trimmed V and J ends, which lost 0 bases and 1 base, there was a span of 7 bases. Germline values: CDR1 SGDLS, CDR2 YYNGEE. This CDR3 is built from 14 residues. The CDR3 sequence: CASSVEGANTEAFF. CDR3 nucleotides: TGTGCCAGCAGCGTAGAGGGAGCGAACACTGAAGCTTTCTTT. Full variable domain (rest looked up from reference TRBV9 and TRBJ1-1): DSGVTQTPKHLITATGQRVTLRCSPRSGDLSVYWYQQSLDQGLQFLIQYYNGEERAKGNILERFSAQQFPDLHSELNLSSLELGDSALYFCASSVEGANTEAFFGQGTRLTVV.

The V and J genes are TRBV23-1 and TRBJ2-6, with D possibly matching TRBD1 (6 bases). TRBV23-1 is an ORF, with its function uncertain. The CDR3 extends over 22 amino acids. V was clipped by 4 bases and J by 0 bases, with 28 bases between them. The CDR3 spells CASSPARRNRVSVLSGANVLTF. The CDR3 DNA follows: TGCGCCAGCAGTCCCGCCCGGAGGAACAGGGTTTCCGTACTCTCTGGGGCCAACGTCCTGACTTTC.

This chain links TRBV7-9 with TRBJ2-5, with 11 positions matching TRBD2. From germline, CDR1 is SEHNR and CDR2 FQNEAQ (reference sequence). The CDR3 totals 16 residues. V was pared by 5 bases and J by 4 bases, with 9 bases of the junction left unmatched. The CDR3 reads CASSNLAGGSGETQYF. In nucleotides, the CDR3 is TGTGCCAGCAGCAACCTAGCGGGGGGATCGGGAGAGACCCAGTACTTC.

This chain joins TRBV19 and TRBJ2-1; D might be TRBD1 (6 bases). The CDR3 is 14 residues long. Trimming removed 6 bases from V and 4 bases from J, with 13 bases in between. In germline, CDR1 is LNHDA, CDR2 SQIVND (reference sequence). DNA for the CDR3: TGTGCCAGTAGCAGACAGGTAGTTTACAATGAGCAGTTCTTC. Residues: CASSRQVVYNEQFF.

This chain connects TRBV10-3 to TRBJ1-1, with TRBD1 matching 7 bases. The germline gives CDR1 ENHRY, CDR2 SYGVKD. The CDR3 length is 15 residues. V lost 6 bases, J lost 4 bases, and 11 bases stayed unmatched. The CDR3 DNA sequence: TGTGCCATCAGCGAGACAGGGACCGGGGTCACTGAAGCTTTCTTT. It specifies CAISETGTGVTEAFF.

The CDR3 loop is CASSPWTGYGYTF. CDR3 nucleotide sequence: TGTGCCAGCAGCCCGTGGACAGGGTACGGCTACACCTTC. V gene TRBV5-8 combines with J gene TRBJ1-2; 8 bases line up with TRBD1. Unmatched junction bases numbered 7, after V lost 4 bases and J lost 8 bases. The CDR3 spans 13 residues. Germline-derived CDR1 and CDR2 are SGHTS and YDEGEE.

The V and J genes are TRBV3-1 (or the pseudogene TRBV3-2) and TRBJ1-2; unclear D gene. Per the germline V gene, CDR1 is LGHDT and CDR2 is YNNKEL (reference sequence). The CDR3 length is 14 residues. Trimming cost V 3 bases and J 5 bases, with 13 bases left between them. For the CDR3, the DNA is TGTGCCAGCAGCCAGTCCAGCGTAAAGTATGGCTACACCTTC. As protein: CASSQSSVKYGYTF.

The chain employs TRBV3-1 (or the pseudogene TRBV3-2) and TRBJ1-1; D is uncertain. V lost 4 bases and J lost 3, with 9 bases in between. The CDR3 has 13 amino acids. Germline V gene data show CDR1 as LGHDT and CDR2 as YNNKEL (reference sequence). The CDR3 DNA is TGTGCCAGCAGCCCCCGGTTAGACACTGAAGCTTTCTTT. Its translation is CASSPRLDTEAFF.

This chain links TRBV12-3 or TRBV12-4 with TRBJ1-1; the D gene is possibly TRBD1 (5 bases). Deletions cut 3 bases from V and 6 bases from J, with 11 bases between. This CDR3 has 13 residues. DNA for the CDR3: TGTGCCAGCAGTTTCCACCGGGACTCTGAAGCTTTCTTT. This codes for CASSFHRDSEAFF.

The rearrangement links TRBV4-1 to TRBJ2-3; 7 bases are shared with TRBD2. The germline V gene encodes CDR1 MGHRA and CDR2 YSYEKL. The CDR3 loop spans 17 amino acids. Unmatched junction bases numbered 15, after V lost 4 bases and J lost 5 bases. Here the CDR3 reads CASSPRATSLVEDTQYF. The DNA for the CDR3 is TGCGCCAGCAGCCCGCGTGCGACTAGCCTTGTGGAAGATACGCAGTATTTT.

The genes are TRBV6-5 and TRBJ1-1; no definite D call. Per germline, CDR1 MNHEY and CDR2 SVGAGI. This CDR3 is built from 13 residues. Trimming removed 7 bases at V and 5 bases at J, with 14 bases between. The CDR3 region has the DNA TGTGCCAGCAATGTGTCCCCGGGGACTGAAGCTTTCTTT. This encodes CASNVSPGTEAFF.

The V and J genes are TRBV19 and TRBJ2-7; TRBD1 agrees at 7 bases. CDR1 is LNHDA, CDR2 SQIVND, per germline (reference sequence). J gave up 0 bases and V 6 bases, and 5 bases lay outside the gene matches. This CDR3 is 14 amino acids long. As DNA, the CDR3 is TGTGCCAGTAGCTTGGACAGGACCTCCTACGAGCAGTACTTC. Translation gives CASSLDRTSYEQYF.

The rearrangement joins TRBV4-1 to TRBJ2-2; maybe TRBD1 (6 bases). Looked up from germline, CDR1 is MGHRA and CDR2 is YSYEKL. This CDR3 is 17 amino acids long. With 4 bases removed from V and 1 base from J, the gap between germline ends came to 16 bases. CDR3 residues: CASSPYLTGENTGELFF. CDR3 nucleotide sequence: TGCGCCAGCAGCCCCTACCTGACAGGAGAGAACACCGGGGAGCTGTTTTTT.

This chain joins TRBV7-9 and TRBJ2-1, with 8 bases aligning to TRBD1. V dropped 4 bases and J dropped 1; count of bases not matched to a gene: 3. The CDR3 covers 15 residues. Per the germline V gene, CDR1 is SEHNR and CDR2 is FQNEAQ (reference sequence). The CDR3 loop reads CASSSDRVSYNEQFF. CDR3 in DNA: TGTGCCAGCAGCTCGGACAGGGTATCCTACAATGAGCAGTTCTTC. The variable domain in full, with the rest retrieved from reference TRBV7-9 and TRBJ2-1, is DTGVSQNPRHKITKRGQNVTFRCDPISEHNRLYWYRQTLGQGPEFLTYFQNEAQLEKSRLLSDRFSAERPKGSFSTLEIQRTEQGDSAMYLCASSSDRVSYNEQFFGPGTRLTVL.

DNA of the CDR3: TGTGCCACCCGACAGGGGAGTTTTGACGAGCAGTACTTC. Amino acid sequence: CATRQGSFDEQYF. The chain employs TRBV6-5 and TRBJ2-7; 8 nucleotides line up with TRBD1. Germline V gene data show CDR1 as MNHEY and CDR2 as SVGAGI. This CDR3 contains 13 residues. The J segment lost 5 bases and the V segment lost 10 bases, leaving 10 bases of the junction unmatched.

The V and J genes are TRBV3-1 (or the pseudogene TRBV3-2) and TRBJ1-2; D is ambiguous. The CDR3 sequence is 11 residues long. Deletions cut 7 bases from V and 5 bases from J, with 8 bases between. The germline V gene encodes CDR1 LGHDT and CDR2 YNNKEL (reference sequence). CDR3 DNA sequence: TGTGCCAGCACCTCCCGTTATGGCTACACCTTC. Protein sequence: CASTSRYGYTF.

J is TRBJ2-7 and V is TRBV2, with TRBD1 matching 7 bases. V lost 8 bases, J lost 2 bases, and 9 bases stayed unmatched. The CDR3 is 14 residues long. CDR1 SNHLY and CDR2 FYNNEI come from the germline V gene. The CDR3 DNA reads TGTGCCAGCCTCAGACCGGGACAGACCTACGAGCAGTACTTC. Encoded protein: CASLRPGQTYEQYF.

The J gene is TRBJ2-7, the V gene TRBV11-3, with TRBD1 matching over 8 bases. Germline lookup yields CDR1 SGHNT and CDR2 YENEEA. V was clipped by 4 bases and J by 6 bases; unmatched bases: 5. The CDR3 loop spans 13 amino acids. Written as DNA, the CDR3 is TGTGCCAGCAGCTCTCGGACAGGGTTCGAGCAGTACTTC. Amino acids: CASSSRTGFEQYF. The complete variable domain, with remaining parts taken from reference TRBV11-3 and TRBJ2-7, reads EAGVVQSPRYKIIEKKQPVAFWCNPISGHNTLYWYLQNLGQGPELLIRYENEEAVDDSQLPKDRFSAERLKGVDSTLKIQPAELGDSAVYLCASSSRTGFEQYFGPGTRLTVT.

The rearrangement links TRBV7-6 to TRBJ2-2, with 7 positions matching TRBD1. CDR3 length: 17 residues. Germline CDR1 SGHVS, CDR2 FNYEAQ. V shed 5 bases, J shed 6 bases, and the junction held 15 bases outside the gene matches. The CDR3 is CASSKGGWGSLPGELFF. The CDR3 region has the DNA TGTGCCAGCAGCAAAGGGGGCTGGGGGTCCCTCCCCGGGGAGCTGTTTTTT.

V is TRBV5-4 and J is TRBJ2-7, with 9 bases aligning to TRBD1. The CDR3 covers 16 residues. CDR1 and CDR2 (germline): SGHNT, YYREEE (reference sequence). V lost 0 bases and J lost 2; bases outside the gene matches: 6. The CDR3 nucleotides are TGTGCCAGCAGCTTGGAAACCGGGACAGGGCCCTACGAGCAGTACTTC. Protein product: CASSLETGTGPYEQYF.

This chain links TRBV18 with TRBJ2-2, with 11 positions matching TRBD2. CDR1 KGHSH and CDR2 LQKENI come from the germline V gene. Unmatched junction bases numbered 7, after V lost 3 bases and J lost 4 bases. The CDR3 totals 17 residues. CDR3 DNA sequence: TGTGCCAGCTCACCGGCTTTTACTAGCGGGGGCACCGGGGAGCTGTTTTTT. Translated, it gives CASSPAFTSGGTGELFF.

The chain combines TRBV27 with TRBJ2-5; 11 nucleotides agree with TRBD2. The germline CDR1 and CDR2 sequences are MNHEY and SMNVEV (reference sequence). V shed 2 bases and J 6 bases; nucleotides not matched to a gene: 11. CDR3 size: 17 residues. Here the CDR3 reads CASSLGVAGGRPKTQYF. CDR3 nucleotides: TGTGCCAGCAGTTTAGGAGTAGCGGGAGGGCGCCCAAAGACCCAGTACTTC.